This T cell receptor beta chain was found in a study of T cell repertoires in cytomegalovirus infection. Study information: Used in the study were CMV epitopes, some recently identified and HLA-C-restricted, others well-studied and HLA-B-restricted. Both CMV infection and a matching HLA type were indicated by public TCR beta signatures.

Via MiXCR, TCRdb re-called the reads, giving one row per CDR3 protein. The sample consists of 370,000 or so distinct CDR3 sequences, roughly 36% of them appearing once. Germline V gene data show CDR1 as MDHEN and CDR2 as SYDVKM. After removal of 7 bases from V and 3 bases from J, the junction contained 15 bases not matched to a gene. CDR3 length: 16 residues. Broader study findings: People with CMV and the relevant HLA were identified by cumulative public TCR beta family frequency.

This clonotype was seen ten or more times. The antigen is unknown. The chain is built from TRBV28 and TRBJ2-7; 7 nucleotides align to TRBD1. The origin of this receptor is a human donor in good health (CMV status not recorded). Some clones in this sample may be carry-over from other donors' samples. This specimen was cultured PBMCs, taken from culture after CMV antigen stimulation. CDR3 DNA sequence: TGTGCCAGCACACCTCGACAGGGAACTTTCGTCTACGAGCAGTACTTC. Its protein is CASTPRQGTFVYEQYF.